This T cell receptor beta chain was captured by sequencing in a study of T cell responses to AZD1222 COVID-19 vaccine. CDR3 size: 13 residues. V was pared by 1 base and J by 7 bases, with 7 bases between. CDR1 MGHRA and CDR2 YSYEKL come from the germline V gene. This clone was recorded a few times. The antigen remains unidentified. Profiling relied on immunoSEQ multiplex PCR, and the TCRdb table lists in-frame clones only, not all of them. The sample holds some 47,000 clones; 83% are singletons and the top ten take around 50%. Study-wide results and limits: Repertoires were obtained only post-peak T cell response. Dominant at 160-218 and 743-854, vaccine-associated CD4 TCRs also spanned spike. Donors, mostly white British, included more females; clonal diversity was possibly underestimated.

The rearrangement links TRBV4-1 to TRBJ1-4, with D unresolved. Sample: peripheral blood, taken on day 0 of AZD1222 vaccination. The receptor comes from an adult in good health. CDR3 residues: CASSQGHREKLFF. Written as DNA, the CDR3 is TGCGCCAGCAGCCAAGGACACCGTGAAAAACTGTTTTTT.